Described below is a single TCR beta chain sequence and its context. The CDR3 runs 13 residues. CDR1 and CDR2 (germline): LNHDA, SQIVND (reference sequence). Trimming took 4 bases from V and 0 from J, leaving 6 bases between them. This entry belongs to a study of blood T cell repertoires in COVID-19. Study overall: From the United States, Italy and Spain came samples of acute and convalescent COVID-19. T cells, B-cell-depleted T cells, or PBMCs supplied cDNA or gDNA.

Data came from immunoSEQ multiplex PCR; TCRdb stores just in-frame clones and leaves some out. The sample records under 200,000 clones, about 81% being singletons. The sample consisted of peripheral blood. The V and J genes are TRBV19 and TRBJ1-1; D ambiguous. The source of this sequence is a woman between 55 and 75 years old with COVID-19, enrolled during active disease. The CDR3 coding sequence is TGTGCCAGTAGTACGTATCTGAACACTGAAGCTTTCTTT. Translation: CASSTYLNTEAFF.